This T cell receptor beta chain was identified in a study of metastatic and nonmetastatic thyroid tumors (dated by TCRdb to about 2020). Regarding the research as a whole: Repertoires from peripheral blood and from tumor or nodule tissue samples of malignant and benign thyroid patients were compared. General findings and caveats noted by the study authors: In both blood and tumor samples, malignant tumors were reported to have significantly higher TCR beta diversity than benign nodules.

No treatment had been received by any patient before thyroid surgery. The study retrospectively analysed patient clinical samples collected from the early 2010s to the late 2010s using T-cell receptor beta sequencing. At the junction V is shortened by 5 bases and J by 6 bases; bases outside the gene matches: 7. CDR1 is given as GTSNPN and CDR2 as SVGIG, both from the germline V gene (reference sequence). The CDR3 goes from the cysteine to the phenylalanine over 14 residues. The DNA shown is the 42-base CDR3, in frame from base 1. This clone is deemed medium-sized (0.01 to 0.1%). Its binding antigen is unknown. Base quality data are lacking; no much larger clone is found one base away. Receptor libraries were prepared by PCR. The sequencer was an Illumina HiSeq 4000. High-throughput sequencing was used to profile the TCR beta-chain CDR3 region of every patient. Regarding the original processing steps: Drawing on CDR3 differences between clinicopathological groups, the researchers built a classifier meant to tell apart patients with distant-metastatic papillary thyroid cancer. To measure repertoire diversity the researchers used the Shannon index, while the Morisita-Horn index served to gauge how similar the tumor and blood repertoires were. Using fastp trimming at Q25 and MiXCR clonotype assembly, TCRdb reanalyzed the public sequencing data and kept in-frame beta chains. The V and J calls follow TCRdb's processing rather than the paper's. The sample table records about 46,000 clones; 24% of these occur just once. The ten largest clones take up approximately 3.5% of the sample.

The source of this sequence is a male donor with papillary thyroid cancer or a benign thyroid nodule (not recorded which). Some clones in this sample may be carry-over from other donors' samples. The chain is encoded by TRBV30 joined to TRBJ2-7; TRBD2 fits 13 bases in the junction. The sample consisted of blood. The nucleotides are TGTGCCTGGGCCCTGGGACTAGCGGGAAGCGAGCAGTACTTC. Translation gives CAWALGLAGSEQYF.